This TCR beta chain was captured by sequencing in a study of cytomegalovirus exposure and HLA in healthy donors. Whole-study results and caveats: A later analysis linked a missense DCLRE1C variant to TCR beta V- and J-gene trimming. Productive rates of about 87% or about 30% were seen for most TCR beta V segments in an earlier analysis.

PCR primers comprised 60 Vbeta and 13 Jbeta primers. Profiling relied on immunoSEQ multiplex PCR, and the TCRdb table lists in-frame clones only, not all of them. The table has around 140,000 clones, 60% to 75% seen once. CDR3 length equals 16 residues. Trimming removed 4 bases at V and 0 bases at J, with 10 bases between. CDR1 is SGHVS, CDR2 FQNEAQ, per germline. This clone was counted a few times. Its specificity is not known. The chain combines TRBV7-8 with TRBJ1-6, with no clear D. The sample taken for sequencing was PBMCs. This TCR was recovered from a young man in good health and CMV-seronegative. DNA for the CDR3: TGTGCCAGCAGCTCGGTAAAGAGCTCCTATAATTCACCCCTCCACTTT. It yields the protein CASSSVKSSYNSPLHF.